This T cell receptor beta chain derives from a study of T cell repertoires in ileal Crohn's disease. The ends were cut back, 3 bases at V and 4 bases at J, with 8 bases in the middle. This CDR3 is built from 13 residues. CDR1 and CDR2 from the germline V gene are SGDLS and YYNGEE. TCRdb's copy holds only in-frame clones and misses some; the assay was immunoSEQ multiplex PCR. The repertoire holds approximately 3,000 clones, with roughly 90% as singletons. As for time point: neoterminal ileum biopsy at postoperative endoscopy, about 6 months after surgery. The specimen sequenced was ileal tissue. This clonotype was obtained from an adult with Crohn's disease. V usage is TRBV9 and J usage is TRBJ2-1; D unclear. The CDR3 DNA reads TGTGCCAGCAGCGACCAAAGATACAATGAGCAGTTCTTC. Protein product: CASSDQRYNEQFF.